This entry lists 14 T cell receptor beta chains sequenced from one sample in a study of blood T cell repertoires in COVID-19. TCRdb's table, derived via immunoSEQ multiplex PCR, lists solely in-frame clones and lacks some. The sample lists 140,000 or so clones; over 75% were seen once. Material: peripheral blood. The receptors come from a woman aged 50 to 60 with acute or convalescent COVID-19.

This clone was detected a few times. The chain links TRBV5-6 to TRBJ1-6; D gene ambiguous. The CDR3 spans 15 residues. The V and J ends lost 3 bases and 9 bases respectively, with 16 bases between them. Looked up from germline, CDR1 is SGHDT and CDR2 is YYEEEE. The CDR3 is CASSSGLGGGSPLHF. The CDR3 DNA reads TGTGCCAGCAGCTCCGGACTCGGCGGTGGTTCACCCCTCCACTTT.

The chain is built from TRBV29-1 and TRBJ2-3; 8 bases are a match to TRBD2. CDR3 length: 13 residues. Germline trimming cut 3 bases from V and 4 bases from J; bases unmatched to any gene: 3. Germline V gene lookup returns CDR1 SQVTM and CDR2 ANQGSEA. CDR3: CSVDSGNSDTQYF. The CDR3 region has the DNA TGCAGCGTTGATAGCGGGAACTCAGATACGCAGTATTTT.

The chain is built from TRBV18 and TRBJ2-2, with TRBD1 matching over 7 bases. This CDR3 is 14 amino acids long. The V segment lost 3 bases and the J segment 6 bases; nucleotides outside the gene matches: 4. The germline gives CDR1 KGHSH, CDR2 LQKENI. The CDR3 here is CASSPDRVPGELFF. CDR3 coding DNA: TGTGCCAGCTCACCCGACAGGGTCCCCGGGGAGCTGTTTTTT.

CDR3 in DNA: TGTGCCAGCAGCTACTCGGCGGGAGTTGAGCAGTTCTTC. This encodes CASSYSAGVEQFF. V is TRBV7-2 and J is TRBJ2-1, with 7 positions matching TRBD2. This CDR3 region has 13 residues. V lost 4 bases to trimming and J lost 9 bases; unmatched junction nucleotides: 6. The germline gives CDR1 SGHTA, CDR2 FQGNSA. The full variable domain, in which reference TRBV7-2 and TRBJ2-1 provide the parts outside the CDR3, is GAGVSQSPSNKVTEKGKDVELRCDPISGHTALYWYRQSLGQGLEFLIYFQGNSAPDKSGLPSDRFSAERTGGSVSTLTIQRTQQEDSAVYLCASSYSAGVEQFFGPGTRLTVL.

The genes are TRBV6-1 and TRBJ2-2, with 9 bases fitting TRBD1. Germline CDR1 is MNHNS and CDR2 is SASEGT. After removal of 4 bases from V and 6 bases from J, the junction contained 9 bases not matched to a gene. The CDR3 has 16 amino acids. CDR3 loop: CASSADRGVGSGELFF. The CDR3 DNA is TGTGCCAGCAGTGCGGACAGGGGCGTTGGGTCCGGGGAGCTGTTTTTT.

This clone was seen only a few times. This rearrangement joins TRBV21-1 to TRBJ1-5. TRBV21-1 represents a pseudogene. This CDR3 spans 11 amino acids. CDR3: CASRGSQPQHF. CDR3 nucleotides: TGTGCCAGCCGAGGGAGTCAGCCCCAGCATTTT.

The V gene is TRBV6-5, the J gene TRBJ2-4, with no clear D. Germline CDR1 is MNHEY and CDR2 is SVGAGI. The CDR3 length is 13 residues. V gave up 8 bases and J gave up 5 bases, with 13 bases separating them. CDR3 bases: TGTGCCAGCGCTAACTTGGTGGAAAACATTCAGTACTTC. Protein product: CASANLVENIQYF.

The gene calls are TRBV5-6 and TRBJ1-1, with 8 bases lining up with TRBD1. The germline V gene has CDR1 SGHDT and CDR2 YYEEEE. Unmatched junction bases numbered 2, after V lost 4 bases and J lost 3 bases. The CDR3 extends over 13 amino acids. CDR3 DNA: TGTGCCAGCAGCGCAGGGGGCCACACTGAAGCTTTCTTT. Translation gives CASSAGGHTEAFF.

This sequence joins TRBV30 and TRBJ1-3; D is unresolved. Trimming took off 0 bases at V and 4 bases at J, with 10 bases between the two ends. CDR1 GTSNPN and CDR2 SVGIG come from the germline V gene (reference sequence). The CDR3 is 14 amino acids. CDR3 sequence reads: CAWSVWAAGNTIYF. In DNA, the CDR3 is TGTGCCTGGAGTGTATGGGCCGCCGGAAACACCATATATTTT.

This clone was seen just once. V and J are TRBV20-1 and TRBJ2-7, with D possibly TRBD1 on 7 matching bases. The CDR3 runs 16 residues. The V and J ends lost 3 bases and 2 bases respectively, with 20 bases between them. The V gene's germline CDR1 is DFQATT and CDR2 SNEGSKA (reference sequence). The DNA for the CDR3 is TGCAGTGCTAGTTGGTCAGGGGGACCTAGCGCCTACGAGCAGTACTTC. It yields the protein CSASWSGGPSAYEQYF.

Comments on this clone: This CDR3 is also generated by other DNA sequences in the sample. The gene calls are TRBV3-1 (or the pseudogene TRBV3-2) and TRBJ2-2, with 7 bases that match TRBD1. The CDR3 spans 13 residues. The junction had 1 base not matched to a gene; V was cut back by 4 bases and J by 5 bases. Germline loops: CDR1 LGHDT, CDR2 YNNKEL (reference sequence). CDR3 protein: CASSPQGTGELFF. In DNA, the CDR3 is TGTGCCAGCAGCCCACAGGGGACCGGGGAGCTGTTTTTT.

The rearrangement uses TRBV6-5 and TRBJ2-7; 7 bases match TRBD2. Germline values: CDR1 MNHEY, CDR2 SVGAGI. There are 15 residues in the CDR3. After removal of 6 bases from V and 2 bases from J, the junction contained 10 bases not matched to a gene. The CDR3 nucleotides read TGTGCCAGCAGACCGCCGAATCGGGGGGCCTACGAGCAGTACTTC. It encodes CASRPPNRGAYEQYF.

CDR3 nucleotide sequence: TGTGCCAGCAGCGTCCGGACAGGGTTGAACACTGAAGCTTTCTTT. Translated, it gives CASSVRTGLNTEAFF. The rearrangement uses TRBV9 and TRBJ1-1; 8 bases align to TRBD1. Germline CDR1 is SGDLS and CDR2 is YYNGEE. This CDR3 spans 15 amino acids. V lost 2 bases and J lost 0; bases outside the gene matches: 3. The full variable domain, with the rest looked up from reference TRBV9 and TRBJ1-1, is DSGVTQTPKHLITATGQRVTLRCSPRSGDLSVYWYQQSLDQGLQFLIQYYNGEERAKGNILERFSAQQFPDLHSELNLSSLELGDSALYFCASSVRTGLNTEAFFGQGTRLTVV.

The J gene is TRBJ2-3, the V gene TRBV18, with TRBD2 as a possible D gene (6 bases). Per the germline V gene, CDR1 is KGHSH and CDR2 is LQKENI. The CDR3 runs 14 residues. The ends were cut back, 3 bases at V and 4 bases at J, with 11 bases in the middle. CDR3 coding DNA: TGTGCCAGCTCACCCGTGGGGGGTCCAGATACGCAGTATTTT. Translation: CASSPVGGPDTQYF.